This TCR beta chain is drawn from a study of metastatic and nonmetastatic thyroid tumors. Study summary: Repertoires from blood and tumor or nodule tissue of malignant and benign thyroid patients were compared.

In the original analysis: The study built a papillary thyroid cancer distant-metastasis classifier from CDR3 differences across clinicopathological groups. TCRdb ran MiXCR on the PCR reads. These V and J calls are TCRdb output, not the study's own analysis. The sample records about 40,000 clones, about 16% being singletons. No treatment of any kind had been given to any patient before thyroid surgery. Whole-study results and caveats: Malignant thyroid tumors reportedly exceeded benign nodules significantly in TCR beta diversity, with the difference appearing in blood and tumor.

This clone has a count of ten or more. The antigen remains undetermined. Sequenced input: blood. The receptor comes from a female donor with papillary thyroid cancer or a benign thyroid nodule (not recorded which). Some clones in this sample may be carry-over from other donors' samples.

CDR3 loop: CASAPLAGGPSTDTQYF. The CDR3, as DNA: TGTGCCAGCGCACCCTTAGCGGGAGGTCCTAGCACAGATACGCAGTATTTT. The V and J genes are TRBV27 and TRBJ2-3, with 10 bases identical to TRBD2. V shed 8 bases and J 0 bases; nucleotides not matched to a gene: 11. Germline CDR1 and CDR2: MNHEY and SMNVEV (reference sequence). This CDR3 spans 17 amino acids.